Each of the 30 T cell receptor beta chains below was sequenced from the same sample in a study of cytomegalovirus exposure and HLA in healthy donors. It was with 60 Vbeta and 13 Jbeta primers that the PCR ran. Here immunoSEQ multiplex PCR was the method, and the copy in TCRdb shows in-frame clones only, minus some. This repertoire includes some 84,000 clones. The sample consisted of PBMCs. Source of these receptors: a man aged 50-60 years in good health and CMV-seronegative.

The rearrangement joins TRBV7-2 to TRBJ1-2; the D is unclear. The CDR3 sequence is 14 residues long. The V end lost 3 bases, the J end lost 6 bases, and 14 bases lay between the germline ends. Germline V gives CDR1 SGHTA, CDR2 FQGNSA. The DNA of the CDR3 is TGTGCCAGCAGCTTGTTCGGGAACCCTAATGGCTACACCTTC. It yields the protein CASSLFGNPNGYTF.

The V gene is TRBV2, the J gene TRBJ1-1; 7 bases are shared with TRBD1. The CDR3 runs 13 residues. V shed 7 bases, J shed 6 bases, and the junction held 8 bases outside the gene matches. The germline V gene encodes CDR1 SNHLY and CDR2 FYNNEI. In nucleotides, the CDR3 is TGTGCCAGCACCCCTGACAGGGATGCTGAAGCTTTCTTT. Its protein is CASTPDRDAEAFF.

The chain links TRBV30 to TRBJ1-2; the D gene is possibly TRBD1 (5 bases). V was trimmed by 2 bases and J by 4 bases, leaving 5 bases between them. Germline loops: CDR1 GTSNPN, CDR2 SVGIG (reference sequence). The CDR3 sequence is 11 residues long. This chain's CDR3 is CAWSTGYGYTF. CDR3 coding DNA: TGTGCCTGGAGTACAGGCTATGGCTACACCTTC.

The chain has TRBV6-5 and TRBJ1-3, with D unclear. The CDR3 runs 16 residues. With 0 bases removed from V and 4 bases from J, the gap between germline ends came to 13 bases. The germline CDR1 and CDR2 sequences are MNHEY and SVGAGI. CDR3 sequence: CASSYSSSTPGNTIYF. Written as DNA, the CDR3 is TGTGCCAGCAGTTACTCTTCGAGTACGCCCGGAAACACCATATATTTT.

This chain connects TRBV30 to TRBJ1-6; no clear D. Germline CDR1 and CDR2: GTSNPN and SVGIG (reference sequence). V was pared by 6 bases and J by 0 bases, with 9 bases between. The CDR3 runs 14 residues. As DNA, the CDR3 is TGTGCCTGCTGGCGGATCTCCTATAATTCACCCCTCCACTTT. This encodes CACWRISYNSPLHF.

This chain uses TRBV18 with TRBJ1-2; D uncertain. The CDR3 consists of 12 residues. Per germline, CDR1 KGHSH and CDR2 LQKENI. Trimming cost V 6 bases and J 5 bases, with 10 bases left between them. The CDR3 DNA follows: TGTGCCAGCTCCCGCGACATGTATGGCTACACCTTC. Amino acid sequence: CASSRDMYGYTF.

V gene TRBV11-2 combines with J gene TRBJ1-2; possible D gene TRBD1, 5 bases. Between the trimmed V and J ends, which lost 5 bases and 2 bases, there was a span of 24 bases. The CDR3 loop spans 18 amino acids. Germline-derived CDR1 and CDR2 are SGHAT and FQNNGV. Here the CDR3 reads CASSHTAVGRAENYGYTF. CDR3 DNA sequence: TGTGCCAGCAGCCACACCGCCGTGGGCAGGGCCGAGAACTATGGCTACACCTTC.

This rearrangement joins TRBV18 to TRBJ1-4, with D unclear. The germline V gene encodes CDR1 KGHSH and CDR2 LQKENI. Deletions cut 5 bases from V and 5 bases from J, with 15 bases between. This CDR3 is 15 amino acids long. CDR3 in amino acids: CASSSGPGNNEKLFF. CDR3 DNA sequence: TGTGCCAGCTCATCTGGGCCGGGGAACAATGAAAAACTGTTTTTT.

The chain links TRBV15 to TRBJ2-7, with TRBD2 matching over 10 bases. This CDR3 region has 21 residues. Germline lookup yields CDR1 LNHNV and CDR2 YYDKDF (reference sequence). V shed 5 bases and J 5 bases; nucleotides not matched to a gene: 27. CDR3 in DNA: TGTGCCACCAGCGAAAGTGGGGGGAGGCTAGCGGGGGACCCGCGACGGGACGAGCAGTACTTC. It encodes CATSESGGRLAGDPRRDEQYF.

This chain connects TRBV19 to TRBJ1-2; the match to TRBD1 covers 9 bases. CDR3 size: 14 residues. After removal of 5 bases from V and 7 bases from J, the junction contained 8 bases not matched to a gene. Germline assignment: CDR1 LNHDA and CDR2 SQIVND (reference sequence). This CDR3 reads CASSDRGQGFGYTF. The CDR3 region has the DNA TGTGCCAGTAGTGATCGAGGACAGGGGTTTGGCTACACCTTC.

V usage is TRBV11-2 and J usage is TRBJ1-2; 8 bases are shared with TRBD1. Trimming cost V 7 bases and J 4 bases; bases outside gene matches: 11. Germline values: CDR1 SGHAT, CDR2 FQNNGV. The CDR3 sequence is 15 residues long. The CDR3 nucleotides are TGTGCCAGCACAATATCAGGGGGCTCATTCTATGGCTACACCTTC. Translation: CASTISGGSFYGYTF.

The DNA of the CDR3 is TGTGCCAGCAGCTCGACTAATACAGGGGCGAGTGAAAAACTGTTTTTT. Encoded protein: CASSSTNTGASEKLFF. V is TRBV7-9 and J is TRBJ1-4; 7 bases align to TRBD1. V shed 4 bases and J 7 bases; nucleotides not matched to a gene: 12. The CDR3 spans 16 residues. Germline V CDR1 and CDR2: SEHNR, FQNEAQ (reference sequence).

The V and J genes are TRBV11-1 and TRBJ2-5; TRBD1 might be the D (5 bases). CDR3 length equals 14 residues. Trimming removed 5 bases at V and 7 bases at J, with 17 bases between. CDR1 and CDR2 from the germline V gene are SGHAT and FQDESV (reference sequence). CDR3 bases: TGTGCCAGCAGCATACCCGACAGATCCCGGACCCAGTACTTC. Its protein is CASSIPDRSRTQYF.

The rearrangement links TRBV5-4 to TRBJ1-2, with no clear D. Trimming took off 4 bases at V and 1 base at J, with 8 bases between the two ends. Germline-derived CDR1 and CDR2 are SGHNT and YYREEE (reference sequence). The CDR3 spans 13 residues. The CDR3 DNA follows: TGTGCCAGCAGCACGCAGAATAACTATGGCTACACCTTC. Its protein product is CASSTQNNYGYTF.

The V call is TRBV10-3, the J call TRBJ1-6; weak D call: TRBD1 (6 bases). Trimming pared 2 bases from V and 9 bases from J, leaving 8 bases between. The CDR3 extends over 13 amino acids. Germline CDR1 ENHRY, CDR2 SYGVKD. CDR3 loop: CAISEVTGSPLHF. CDR3 coding DNA: TGTGCCATCAGTGAGGTGACAGGTTCACCCCTCCACTTT.

The genes are TRBV7-9 and TRBJ1-1; D gene ambiguous. This CDR3 region has 13 residues. Germline V lookup: CDR1 SEHNR, CDR2 FQNEAQ (reference sequence). V gave up 1 base and J gave up 5 bases, with 8 bases separating them. CDR3 DNA sequence: TGTGCCAGCAGCTTAGACGTCGGGACTGAAGCTTTCTTT. Protein: CASSLDVGTEAFF.

The V call is TRBV4-1, the J call TRBJ2-1, with 12 bases matching TRBD2. There are 18 residues in the CDR3. V gave up 6 bases and J gave up 3 bases; unmatched junction bases: 12. Germline V gene lookup returns CDR1 MGHRA and CDR2 YSYEKL. CDR3 protein: CASRKGLAGGPNYNEQFF. The CDR3 DNA reads TGCGCCAGCAGAAAGGGGCTAGCGGGGGGGCCCAACTACAATGAGCAGTTCTTC.

The CDR3 loop reads CASSPSGGNTGELFF. In DNA, the CDR3 is TGTGCCAGCAGCCCGAGCGGGGGCAACACCGGGGAGCTGTTTTTT. This chain uses TRBV9 with TRBJ2-2; 8 bases are a match to TRBD2. The V gene's germline CDR1 is SGDLS and CDR2 YYNGEE. The CDR3 has 15 residues. J gave up 2 bases and V 4 bases, and 4 bases lay outside the gene matches.

The chain joins TRBV2 to TRBJ2-3; 7 nucleotides line up with TRBD2. CDR1 is SNHLY, CDR2 FYNNEI, per germline. The V and J ends lost 7 bases and 0 bases, in that order; junction bases with no gene match: 10. CDR3 length: 16 residues. CDR3 coding DNA: TGTGCCAGCACCTTACGACCAGCGGGGAGCACAGATACGCAGTATTTT. Amino acids: CASTLRPAGSTDTQYF.

This chain joins TRBV28 and TRBJ2-3, with 9 bases aligning to TRBD1. The CDR3 has 17 amino acids. Germline V gene lookup returns CDR1 MDHEN and CDR2 SYDVKM. V gave up 6 bases and J gave up 2 bases; unmatched junction bases: 12. DNA of the CDR3: TGTGCCAGCAGCCTAGAGACAGGGGGACTCCCCACAGATACGCAGTATTTT. Its protein product is CASSLETGGLPTDTQYF.

This rearrangement joins TRBV5-1 to TRBJ2-5; 9 bases align to TRBD2. The CDR3 length is 15 residues. The germline CDR1 and CDR2 sequences are SGHRS and YFSETQ. V trimming: 5 bases; J trimming: 5 bases; junction bases outside the gene matches: 10. The CDR3 protein is CASRVAGAPGETQYF. The CDR3 DNA is TGCGCCAGCAGGGTAGCGGGGGCCCCAGGGGAGACCCAGTACTTC.

The chain carries TRBV18 and TRBJ1-2; TRBD1 is a possible D gene (5 bases). Germline lookup yields CDR1 KGHSH and CDR2 LQKENI. The CDR3 is 16 residues long. Trimming cost V 2 bases and J 1 base, with 14 bases left between them. The DNA of the CDR3 is TGTGCCAGCTCACCAGGGATGGGGGGACTTAACTATGGCTACACCTTC. It encodes CASSPGMGGLNYGYTF.

The J gene is TRBJ1-2, the V gene TRBV2, with D possibly being TRBD1 (5 bases). The CDR3 is 14 residues long. Trimming cost V 4 bases and J 2 bases, with 11 bases left between them. Looked up from germline, CDR1 is SNHLY and CDR2 is FYNNEI. The CDR3 coding sequence is TGTGCCAGCAGTGGCGGGGGGGTAAACTATGGCTACACCTTC. Translating it yields CASSGGGVNYGYTF.

V and J are TRBV19 and TRBJ1-1; D unclear. The CDR3 spans 13 residues. Germline V gene lookup returns CDR1 LNHDA and CDR2 SQIVND (reference sequence). V was trimmed by 5 bases and J by 0 bases, leaving 7 bases between them. The CDR3 region is CASSLHMNTEAFF. The CDR3 DNA sequence: TGTGCCAGTAGTTTGCACATGAACACTGAAGCTTTCTTT.

V and J are TRBV7-3 and TRBJ2-5; 10 bases line up with TRBD2. V was clipped by 5 bases and J by 2 bases; unmatched bases: 2. Germline CDR1 and CDR2: SGHTA and FQGTGA. The CDR3 is 14 amino acids. The CDR3, as DNA: TGTGCCAGCAGCCCTAGCGGGGGACAAGAGACCCAGTACTTC. Translating it yields CASSPSGGQETQYF. The variable domain in full, completed from reference TRBV7-3 and TRBJ2-5, reads GAGVSQTPSNKVTEKGKYVELRCDPISGHTALYWYRQSLGQGPEFLIYFQGTGAADDSGLPNDRFFAVRPEGSVSTLKIQRTERGDSAVYLCASSPSGGQETQYFGPGTRLLVL.

This rearrangement joins TRBV9 to TRBJ2-3; 11 positions match TRBD1. The CDR3 contains 16 residues. CDR1 SGDLS and CDR2 YYNGEE come from the germline V gene. V was clipped by 4 bases and J by 3 bases; unmatched bases: 7. The CDR3 sequence is CASSPFRDRGTDTQYF. In nucleotides, the CDR3 is TGTGCCAGCAGCCCCTTCCGGGACAGGGGGACAGATACGCAGTATTTT.

The CDR3 reads CASSFDREVQYF. CDR3 in DNA: TGTGCCAGCAGTTTTGACAGGGAGGTGCAGTACTTC. This sequence joins TRBV6-5 and TRBJ2-7; TRBD1 might be the D (7 bases). The ends were cut back, 4 bases at V and 9 bases at J, with 13 bases in the middle. The germline CDR1 and CDR2 sequences are MNHEY and SVGAGI. The CDR3 runs 12 residues.

This chain links TRBV25-1 with TRBJ1-2; no clear D gene. CDR1 MGHDK and CDR2 SYGVNS come from the germline V gene. The V and J ends lost 4 bases and 8 bases respectively, with 11 bases between them. This CDR3 is 12 amino acids long. As DNA, the CDR3 is TGTGCCAGCAGTGCGCAGGCTTGGGGCTACACCTTC. Protein: CASSAQAWGYTF.

V and J are TRBV2 and TRBJ2-3; the match to TRBD1 covers 9 bases. CDR3 length: 15 amino acids. Losses at the gene ends were 7 bases for V and 4 bases for J; bases not matched to a gene: 9. Looked up from germline, CDR1 is SNHLY and CDR2 is FYNNEI. CDR3 in amino acids: CASKQGTGHPDTQYF. The DNA of the CDR3 is TGTGCCAGCAAGCAAGGGACAGGGCATCCAGATACGCAGTATTTT.

This sequence joins TRBV4-3 and TRBJ2-4, with D possibly being TRBD2 (5 bases). The CDR3 is 13 residues long. V lost 1 base and J lost 9, with 10 bases in between. Germline lookup yields CDR1 LGHNA and CDR2 YSLEER. The DNA of the CDR3 is TGCGCCAGCAGCCAAGTAGCGACCTCCATTCAGTACTTC. This translates into CASSQVATSIQYF.